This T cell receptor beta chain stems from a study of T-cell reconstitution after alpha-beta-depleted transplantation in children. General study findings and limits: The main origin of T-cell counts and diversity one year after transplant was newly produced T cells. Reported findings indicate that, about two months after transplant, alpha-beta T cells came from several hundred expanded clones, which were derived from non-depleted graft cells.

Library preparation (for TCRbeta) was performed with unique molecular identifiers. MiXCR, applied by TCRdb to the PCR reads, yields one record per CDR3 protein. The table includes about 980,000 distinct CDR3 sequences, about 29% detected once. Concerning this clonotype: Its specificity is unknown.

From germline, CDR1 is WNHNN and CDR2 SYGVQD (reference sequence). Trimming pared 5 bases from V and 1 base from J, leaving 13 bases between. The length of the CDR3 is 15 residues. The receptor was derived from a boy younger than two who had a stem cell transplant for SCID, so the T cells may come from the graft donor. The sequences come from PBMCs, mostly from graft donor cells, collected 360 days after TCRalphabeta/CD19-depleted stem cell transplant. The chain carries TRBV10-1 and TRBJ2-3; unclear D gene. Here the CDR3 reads CASSPDRAGTDTQYF. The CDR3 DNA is TGCGCCAGCAGTCCGGACCGGGCAGGCACAGATACGCAGTATTTT.